What follows is one T cell receptor (beta chain) and its context. Sequenced by immunoSEQ multiplex PCR; TCRdb stores in-frame clones only, minus some. The table includes roughly 2.1 million clones, 90% to 95% detected once. Terminally differentiated effector memory CD45RA+ cells were left out of the naive CD8 fraction, which was CD45RO-negative and positively selected for CCR7. The data originate from a study of shared clonotypes between healthy human individuals. CDR1 SEHNR and CDR2 FQNEAQ come from the germline V gene (reference sequence). V lost 1 base to trimming and J lost 4 bases, with 16 bases between them. This CDR3 region has 16 residues.

The sample taken for sequencing was naive CD8+ T cells from PBMCs. The receptor's source is a man younger than 30 in good health. Some clones in this sample may be carry-over from other donors' samples. The chain links TRBV7-9 to TRBJ2-5, with D tentatively TRBD1 or TRBD2 (5 bases each). CDR3 DNA: TGTGCCAGCAGCTTAGTATTAACAGGCGGGTTAGAGACCCAGTACTTC. This translates into CASSLVLTGGLETQYF.